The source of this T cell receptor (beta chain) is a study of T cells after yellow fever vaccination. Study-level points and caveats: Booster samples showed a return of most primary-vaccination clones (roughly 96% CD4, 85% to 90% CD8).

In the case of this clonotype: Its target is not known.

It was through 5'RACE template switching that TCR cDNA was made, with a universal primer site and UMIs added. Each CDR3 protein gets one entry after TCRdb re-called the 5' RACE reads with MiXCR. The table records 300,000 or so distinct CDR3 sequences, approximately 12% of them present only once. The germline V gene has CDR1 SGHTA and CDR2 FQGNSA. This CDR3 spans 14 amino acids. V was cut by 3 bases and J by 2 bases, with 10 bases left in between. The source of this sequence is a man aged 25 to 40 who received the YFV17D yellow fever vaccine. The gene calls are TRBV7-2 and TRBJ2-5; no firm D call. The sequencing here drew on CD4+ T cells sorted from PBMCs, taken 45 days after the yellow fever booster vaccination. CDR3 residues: CASSFFQPQETQYF. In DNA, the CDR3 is TGTGCCAGCAGCTTTTTTCAGCCTCAAGAGACCCAGTACTTC.